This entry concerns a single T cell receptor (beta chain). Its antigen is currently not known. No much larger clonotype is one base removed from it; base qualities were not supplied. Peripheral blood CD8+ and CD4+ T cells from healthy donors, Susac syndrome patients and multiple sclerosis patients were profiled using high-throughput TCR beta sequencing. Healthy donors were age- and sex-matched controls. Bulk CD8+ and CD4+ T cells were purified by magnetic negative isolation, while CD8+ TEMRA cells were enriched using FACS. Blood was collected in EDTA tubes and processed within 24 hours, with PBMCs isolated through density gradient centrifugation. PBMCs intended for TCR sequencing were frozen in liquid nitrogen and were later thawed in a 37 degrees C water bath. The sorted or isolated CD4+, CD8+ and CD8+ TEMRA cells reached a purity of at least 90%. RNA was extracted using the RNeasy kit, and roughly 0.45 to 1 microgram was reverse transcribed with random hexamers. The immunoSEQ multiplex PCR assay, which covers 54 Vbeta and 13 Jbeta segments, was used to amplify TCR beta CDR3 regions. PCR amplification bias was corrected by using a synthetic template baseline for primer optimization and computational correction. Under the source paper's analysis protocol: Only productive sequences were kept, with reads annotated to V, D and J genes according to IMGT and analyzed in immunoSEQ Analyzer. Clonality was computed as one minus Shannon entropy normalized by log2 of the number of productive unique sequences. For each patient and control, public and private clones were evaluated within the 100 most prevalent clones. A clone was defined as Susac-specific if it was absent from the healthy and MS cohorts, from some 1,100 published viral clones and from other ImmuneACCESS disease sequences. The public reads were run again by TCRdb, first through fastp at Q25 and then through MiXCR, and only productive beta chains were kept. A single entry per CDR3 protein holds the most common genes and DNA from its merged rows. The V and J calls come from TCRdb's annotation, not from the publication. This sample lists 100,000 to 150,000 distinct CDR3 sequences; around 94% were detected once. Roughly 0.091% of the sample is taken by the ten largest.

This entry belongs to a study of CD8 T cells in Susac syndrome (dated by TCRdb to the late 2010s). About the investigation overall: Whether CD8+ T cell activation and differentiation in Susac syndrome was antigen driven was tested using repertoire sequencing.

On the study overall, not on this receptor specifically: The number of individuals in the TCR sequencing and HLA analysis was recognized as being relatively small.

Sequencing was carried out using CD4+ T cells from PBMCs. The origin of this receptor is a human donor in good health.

The nucleotide sequence reads TGTGCCAGCAGCTTAGAAGGCAAAAAGCAGTTCTTC. It translates as CASSLEGKKQFF. The sequence is built from TRBV7-2 and TRBJ2-1; the D gene cannot be resolved reliably. Taken from the germline V gene, the CDR1 and CDR2 loops are SGHTA and FQGNSA. Deletion took 1 base off V and 11 bases off J, with a span of 9 bases between the germline ends. Including cysteine and phenylalanine, the CDR3 has 12 amino acids. Only CDR3 DNA remains: 36 bases, in frame from the first base.